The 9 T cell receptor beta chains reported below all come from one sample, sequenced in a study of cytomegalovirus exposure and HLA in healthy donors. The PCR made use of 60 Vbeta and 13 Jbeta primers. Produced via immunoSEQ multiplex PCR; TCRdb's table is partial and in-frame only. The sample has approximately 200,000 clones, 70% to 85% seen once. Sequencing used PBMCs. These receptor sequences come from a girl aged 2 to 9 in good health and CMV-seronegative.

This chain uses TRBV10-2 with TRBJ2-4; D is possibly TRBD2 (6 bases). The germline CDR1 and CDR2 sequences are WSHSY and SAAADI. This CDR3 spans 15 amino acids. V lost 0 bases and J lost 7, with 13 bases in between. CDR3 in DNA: TGCGCCAGCAGTGAGTCGATGGCAGGGAGGAACATTCAGTACTTC. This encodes CASSESMAGRNIQYF.

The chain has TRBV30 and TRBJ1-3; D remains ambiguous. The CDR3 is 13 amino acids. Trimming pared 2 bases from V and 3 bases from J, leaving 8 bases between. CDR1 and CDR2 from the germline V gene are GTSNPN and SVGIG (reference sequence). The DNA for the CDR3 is TGTGCCTGGAGTACTGGGAGTGGAAACACCATATATTTT. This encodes CAWSTGSGNTIYF.

In DNA form, the CDR3 reads TGTGCCAGCAGTCTCCTGGGGGGGCCGCAAGAGCAGTTCTTC. Its translation is CASSLLGGPQEQFF. The genes are TRBV6-5 and TRBJ2-1; D possibly corresponds to TRBD2 (7 bases). Deletions cut 5 bases from V and 10 bases from J, with 18 bases between. The CDR3 is 14 residues long. CDR1 is MNHEY and CDR2 is SVGAGI in the germline V gene.

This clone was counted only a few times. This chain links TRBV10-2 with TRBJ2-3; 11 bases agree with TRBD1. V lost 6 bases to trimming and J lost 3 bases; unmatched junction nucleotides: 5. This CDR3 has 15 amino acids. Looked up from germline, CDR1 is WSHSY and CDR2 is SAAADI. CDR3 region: CASSPGTGGTDTQYF. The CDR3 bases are TGCGCCAGCAGCCCCGGGACAGGGGGGACAGATACGCAGTATTTT.

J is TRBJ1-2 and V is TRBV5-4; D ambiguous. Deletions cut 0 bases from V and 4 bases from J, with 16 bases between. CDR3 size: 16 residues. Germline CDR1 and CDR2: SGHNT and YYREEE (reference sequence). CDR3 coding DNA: TGTGCCAGCAGCTTGGACGCCGGGTTCACCCCCTATGGCTACACCTTC. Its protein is CASSLDAGFTPYGYTF.

CDR3 sequence (DNA): TGTGCCAGCAGTTTCCAGGGGGCTAACTATGGCTACACCTTC. Translated: CASSFQGANYGYTF. The gene calls are TRBV27 and TRBJ1-2; 7 nucleotides line up with TRBD1. V was pared by 3 bases and J by 0 bases, with 1 base of the junction left unmatched. Germline V gives CDR1 MNHEY, CDR2 SMNVEV (reference sequence). CDR3 length: 14 amino acids.

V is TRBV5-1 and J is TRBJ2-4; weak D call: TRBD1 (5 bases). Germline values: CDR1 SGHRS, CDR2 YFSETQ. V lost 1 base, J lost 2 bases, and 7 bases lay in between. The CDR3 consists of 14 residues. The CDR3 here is CASSLTGTKNIQYF. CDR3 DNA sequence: TGCGCCAGCAGCTTGACAGGAACCAAAAACATTCAGTACTTC.

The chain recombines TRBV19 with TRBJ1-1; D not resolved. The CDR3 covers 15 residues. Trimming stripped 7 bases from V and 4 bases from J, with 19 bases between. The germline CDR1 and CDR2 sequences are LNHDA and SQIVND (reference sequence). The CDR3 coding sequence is TGTGCCAGTAATATCCACTCACCTTGGAGCACTGAAGCTTTCTTT. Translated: CASNIHSPWSTEAFF.

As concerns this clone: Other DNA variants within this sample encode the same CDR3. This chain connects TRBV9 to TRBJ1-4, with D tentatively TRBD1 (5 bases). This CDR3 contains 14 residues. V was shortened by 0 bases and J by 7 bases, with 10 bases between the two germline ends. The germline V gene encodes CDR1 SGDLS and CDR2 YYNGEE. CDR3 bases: TGTGCCAGCAGCGTAGCTACAGGCGGTGAAAAACTGTTTTTT. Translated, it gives CASSVATGGEKLFF.